This passage covers 15 T cell receptor beta chains from one sample sequenced in a study of cytomegalovirus exposure and HLA in healthy donors. A multiplex PCR was run with 60 Vbeta primers and 13 Jbeta primers. TCRdb's table, derived via immunoSEQ multiplex PCR, lists solely in-frame clones and lacks some. The repertoire holds roughly 150,000 clones, with more than 65% as singletons. The sequenced sample was PBMCs. The origin of the receptors is a man between 18 and 35 years old in good health and CMV-seropositive.

J is TRBJ1-2 and V is TRBV5-1, with D tentatively TRBD1 (6 bases). CDR3 length: 15 amino acids. Germline-derived CDR1 and CDR2 are SGHRS and YFSETQ. V shed 0 bases and J shed 3 bases, with 12 bases lying between them. The CDR3 region is CASSLAAGADYGYTF. CDR3 nucleotides: TGCGCCAGCAGCTTGGCTGCGGGGGCCGACTATGGCTACACCTTC.

This chain connects TRBV13 to TRBJ1-5; D is unclear. V dropped 3 bases and J dropped 7 bases, with 10 bases sitting between them. Looked up from germline, CDR1 is PRHDT and CDR2 is FYEKMQ (reference sequence). The CDR3 is 13 amino acids. Written as DNA, the CDR3 is TGTGCCAGCAGCTTGGGTCCGGGACAGCCCCAGCATTTT. Amino acid sequence: CASSLGPGQPQHF. Full variable domain (missing parts from reference TRBV13 and TRBJ1-5): AAGVIQSPRHLIKEKRETATLKCYPIPRHDTVYWYQQGPGQDPQFLISFYEKMQSDKGSIPDRFSAQQFSDYHSELNMSSLELGDSALYFCASSLGPGQPQHFGDGTRLSIL.

The rearrangement uses TRBV5-4 and TRBJ1-4; no clear D. The V end lost 0 bases, the J end lost 7 bases, and 16 bases lay between the germline ends. This CDR3 comprises 16 residues. The V gene's germline CDR1 is SGHNT and CDR2 YYREEE (reference sequence). The CDR3 spells CASSLATGREGEKLFF. CDR3 sequence (DNA): TGTGCCAGCAGCTTGGCCACGGGTAGGGAGGGTGAAAAACTGTTTTTT.

The chain has TRBV5-6 and TRBJ2-1; D gene unclear. The CDR3 is 17 residues long. Per the germline V gene, CDR1 is SGHDT and CDR2 is YYEEEE. V was shortened by 0 bases and J by 5 bases, with 18 bases between the two germline ends. CDR3 amino acids: CASSLVPLGSTNNEQFF. In DNA form, the CDR3 reads TGTGCCAGCAGCTTGGTCCCCCTCGGGTCCACTAACAATGAGCAGTTCTTC.

V and J are TRBV30 and TRBJ2-7; 7 bases align to TRBD1. Germline V gives CDR1 GTSNPN, CDR2 SVGIG (reference sequence). With 4 bases clipped from V and 5 bases from J, the junction kept 2 bases outside the gene matches. The CDR3 length is 11 residues. CDR3 sequence (DNA): TGTGCCTGGACGACAGGGAACGAGCAGTACTTC. It codes for CAWTTGNEQYF.

The rearrangement uses TRBV2 and TRBJ1-5, with D tentatively TRBD1 (5 bases). The V and J ends lost 1 base and 3 bases respectively, with 7 bases between them. The V gene's germline CDR1 is SNHLY and CDR2 FYNNEI. The CDR3 totals 14 residues. This CDR3 reads CASSEGGPNQPQHF. The CDR3 DNA reads as TGTGCCAGCAGTGAAGGGGGCCCCAATCAGCCCCAGCATTTT.

The chain combines TRBV6-1 with TRBJ2-1, with a tentative D call TRBD2 (6 bases). The CDR3 spans 13 residues. Trimming took off 7 bases at V and 6 bases at J, with 13 bases between the two ends. Germline loops: CDR1 MNHNS, CDR2 SASEGT. The CDR3 DNA follows: TGTGCCAGCACTTCGTGGGGGGTCAATGAGCAGTTCTTC. Protein product: CASTSWGVNEQFF.

The chain carries TRBV9 and TRBJ2-5, with TRBD1 matching over 9 bases. Germline CDR1 and CDR2: SGDLS and YYNGEE. J was trimmed by 5 bases and V by 0 bases; bases with no gene match: 5. The CDR3 has 15 residues. In DNA form, the CDR3 reads TGTGCCAGCAGCGTAGTAGGGACAGGGAGGGAGACCCAGTACTTC. Its translation is CASSVVGTGRETQYF.

The V gene is TRBV11-2, the J gene TRBJ2-5, with 10 bases lining up with TRBD2. The CDR3 has 17 residues. Germline V CDR1 and CDR2: SGHAT, FQNNGV. Trimming cost V 1 base and J 4 bases; bases outside gene matches: 9. The CDR3 sequence is CASSLAPSGSWLETQYF. CDR3 coding DNA: TGTGCCAGCAGCTTAGCCCCTAGCGGGAGTTGGCTAGAGACCCAGTACTTC.

The chain joins TRBV5-6 to TRBJ2-7; D is possibly TRBD2 (6 bases). The germline V gene encodes CDR1 SGHDT and CDR2 YYEEEE. CDR3 length: 13 amino acids. V dropped 4 bases and J dropped 1 base, with 9 bases sitting between them. The CDR3 region is CASSARGSYEQYF. CDR3 DNA: TGTGCCAGCAGCGCGCGGGGTTCCTACGAGCAGTACTTC.

The chain employs TRBV5-1 and TRBJ2-5, with 11 bases identical to TRBD1. Germline V gene data show CDR1 as SGHRS and CDR2 as YFSETQ. V shed 0 bases, J shed 2 bases, and the junction held 9 bases outside the gene matches. CDR3 size: 18 residues. CDR3 region: CASSLGTGGAVKQETQYF. DNA of the CDR3: TGCGCCAGCAGCTTGGGGACAGGGGGCGCGGTGAAGCAAGAGACCCAGTACTTC.

This CDR3 is CASSLEAVVGYGYTF. For the CDR3, the DNA is TGTGCCAGCAGCTTAGAGGCGGTGGTTGGTTATGGCTACACCTTC. The genes are TRBV11-2 and TRBJ1-2; no firm D call. Germline-derived CDR1 and CDR2 are SGHAT and FQNNGV. The CDR3 length is 15 residues. Trimming removed 0 bases at V and 5 bases at J, with 13 bases between.

Only a few counts were recorded for this clone. This sequence joins TRBV7-3 and TRBJ1-1; D is unresolved. CDR1 and CDR2 from the germline V gene are SGHTA and FQGTGA. Trimming cost V 5 bases and J 1 base, with 8 bases left between them. The CDR3 is made up of 13 amino acids. CDR3 DNA sequence: TGTGCCAGCAGCCTCGGGGAGAACACTGAAGCTTTCTTT. This gives the protein CASSLGENTEAFF.

This chain uses TRBV11-1 with TRBJ2-3; 7 positions agree with TRBD1. With 1 base clipped from V and 4 bases from J, the junction kept 2 bases outside the gene matches. The CDR3 extends over 14 amino acids. The germline V gene has CDR1 SGHAT and CDR2 FQDESV (reference sequence). CDR3 sequence: CASSLDTGADTQYF. The CDR3 region has the DNA TGTGCCAGCAGCTTAGATACAGGGGCAGATACGCAGTATTTT.

V is TRBV2 and J is TRBJ2-5; the D gene is possibly TRBD1 (5 bases). Germline CDR1 is SNHLY and CDR2 is FYNNEI. V lost 5 bases and J lost 5, with 9 bases in between. The CDR3 loop spans 12 amino acids. This chain's CDR3 is CASSRQMETQYF. The CDR3 bases are TGTGCCAGCAGTCGACAGATGGAGACCCAGTACTTC.